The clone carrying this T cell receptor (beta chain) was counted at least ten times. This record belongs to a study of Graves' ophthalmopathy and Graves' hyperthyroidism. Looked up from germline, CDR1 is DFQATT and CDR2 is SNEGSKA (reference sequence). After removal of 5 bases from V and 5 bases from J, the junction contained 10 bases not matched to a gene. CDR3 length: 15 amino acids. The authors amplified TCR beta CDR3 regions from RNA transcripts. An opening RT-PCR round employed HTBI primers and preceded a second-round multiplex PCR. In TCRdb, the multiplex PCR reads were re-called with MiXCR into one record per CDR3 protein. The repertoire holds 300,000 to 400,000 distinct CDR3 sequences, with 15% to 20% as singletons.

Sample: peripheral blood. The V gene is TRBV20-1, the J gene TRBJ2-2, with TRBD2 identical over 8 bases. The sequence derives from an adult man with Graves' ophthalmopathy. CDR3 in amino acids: CSALYYGGGTGELFF. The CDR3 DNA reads TGCAGTGCTCTTTATTACGGCGGGGGGACCGGGGAGCTGTTTTTT.